This TCR beta chain was profiled in a study of blood T cell repertoires in COVID-19. Study overall: Sources were T cells, B-cell-depleted T cells, or PBMCs; the material itself was cDNA or gDNA.

Clones were read by immunoSEQ multiplex PCR, and TCRdb kept only the in-frame ones, dropping some. Among around 390,000 clones, about 87% were seen once, and the ten largest hold approximately 9.3%. Before being deemed recovered, Cohort 3 donors had two negative PCRs, clearance, or symptom resolution. Germline CDR1 reads SGHRS; CDR2 reads YFSETQ. With V trimmed by 4 bases and J by 2 bases, 5 bases remained unmatched. The CDR3 is made up of 15 amino acids. The sample consisted of PBMCs or T cells enriched from blood (not recorded which). The source of this sequence is a woman aged 45-59 years who had recovered from COVID-19. The chain recombines TRBV5-1 with TRBJ2-5; 10 bases line up with TRBD1. CDR3 residues: CASSPGQGIQETQYF. The CDR3 DNA reads TGCGCCAGCAGCCCGGGACAGGGGATTCAAGAGACCCAGTACTTC. Complete variable domain (other parts from reference TRBV5-1 and TRBJ2-5): KAGVTQTPRYLIKTRGQQVTLSCSPISGHRSVSWYQQTPGQGLQFLFEYFSETQRNKGNFPGRFSGRQFSNSRSEMNVSTLELGDSALYLCASSPGQGIQETQYFGPGTRLLVL.